What follows describes a single T cell receptor (beta chain). The sample originates from a study of human T cells and chemical hapten exposure. Stated time point: patch test 3, about 24 weeks after DPC sensitization. Sample treatment: therapeutic diphenylcyclopropenone sensitization with weekly scalp DPC. Each patch-test visit's blood sample preceded patch application. Trimming took 7 bases from V and 6 from J, leaving 15 bases between them. CDR3 length: 13 amino acids. From the RACE reads, TCRdb called clonotypes with MiXCR, one entry per CDR3 protein. The sample contains 100,000 to 150,000 distinct CDR3 sequences, around 11% of which appear only once.

The chain couples TRBV12-3 or TRBV12-4 to TRBJ1-2, with D perhaps TRBD1 (6 bases). This TCR came from a woman between 50 and 59 years old with alopecia areata. Some clones in this sample may be carry-over from other donors' samples. Sequences were derived from whole blood, sampled in connection with sensitization to the hapten diphenylcyclopropenone (DPC). The CDR3 nucleotides read TGTGCCAGCAATACCAGGGGTGGGGATGGCTACACCTTC. It encodes CASNTRGGDGYTF.